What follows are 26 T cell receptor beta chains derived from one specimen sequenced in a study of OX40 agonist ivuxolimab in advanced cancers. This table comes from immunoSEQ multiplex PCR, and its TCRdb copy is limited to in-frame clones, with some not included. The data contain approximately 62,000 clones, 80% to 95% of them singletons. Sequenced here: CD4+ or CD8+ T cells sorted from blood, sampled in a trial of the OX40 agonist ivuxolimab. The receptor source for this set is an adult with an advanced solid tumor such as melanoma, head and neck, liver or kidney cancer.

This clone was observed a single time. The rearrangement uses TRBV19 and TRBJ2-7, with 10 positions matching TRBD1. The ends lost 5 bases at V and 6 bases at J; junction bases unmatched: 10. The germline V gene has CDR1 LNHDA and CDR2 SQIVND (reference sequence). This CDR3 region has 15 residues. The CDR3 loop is CASSLTGTGVSEQYF. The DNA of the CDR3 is TGTGCCAGTAGTTTGACCGGGACAGGGGTGAGCGAGCAGTACTTC.

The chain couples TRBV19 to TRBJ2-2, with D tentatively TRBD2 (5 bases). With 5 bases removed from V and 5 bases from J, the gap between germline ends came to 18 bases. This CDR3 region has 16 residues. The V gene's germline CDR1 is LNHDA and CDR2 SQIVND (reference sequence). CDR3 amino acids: CASSPDYFPGTGELFF. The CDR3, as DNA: TGTGCCAGTAGTCCCGACTACTTCCCGGGTACCGGGGAGCTGTTTTTT. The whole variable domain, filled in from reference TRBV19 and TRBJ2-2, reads DGGITQSPKYLFRKEGQNVTLSCEQNLNHDAMYWYRQDPGQGLRLIYYSQIVNDFQKGDIAEGYSVSREKKESFPLTVTSAQKNPTAFYLCASSPDYFPGTGELFFGEGSRLTVL.

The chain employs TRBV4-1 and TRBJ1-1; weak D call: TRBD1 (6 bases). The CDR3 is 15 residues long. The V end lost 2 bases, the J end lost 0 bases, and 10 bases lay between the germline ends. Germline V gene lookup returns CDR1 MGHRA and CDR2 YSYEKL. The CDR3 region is CASSQQGTLNTEAFF. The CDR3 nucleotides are TGCGCCAGCAGCCAACAGGGGACACTGAACACTGAAGCTTTCTTT.

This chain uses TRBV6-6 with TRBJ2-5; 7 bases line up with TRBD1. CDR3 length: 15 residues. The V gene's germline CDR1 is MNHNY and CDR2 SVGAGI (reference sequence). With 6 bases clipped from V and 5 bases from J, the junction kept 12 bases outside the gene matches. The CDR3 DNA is TGTGCCAGCAGAACGGGCAAGGGGGCGCGGGAGACCCAGTACTTC. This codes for CASRTGKGARETQYF.

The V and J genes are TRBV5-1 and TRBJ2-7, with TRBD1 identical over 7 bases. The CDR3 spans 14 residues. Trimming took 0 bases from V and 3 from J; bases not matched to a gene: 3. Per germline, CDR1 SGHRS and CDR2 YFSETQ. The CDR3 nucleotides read TGCGCCAGCAGCTTGGACAGGGGATACTACGAGCAGTACTTC. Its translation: CASSLDRGYYEQYF.

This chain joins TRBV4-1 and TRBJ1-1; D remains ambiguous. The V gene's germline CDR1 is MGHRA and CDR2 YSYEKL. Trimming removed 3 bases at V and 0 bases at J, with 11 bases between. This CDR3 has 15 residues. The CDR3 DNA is TGCGCCAGCAGCCACCGTATCGCCCTGAACACTGAAGCTTTCTTT. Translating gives CASSHRIALNTEAFF.

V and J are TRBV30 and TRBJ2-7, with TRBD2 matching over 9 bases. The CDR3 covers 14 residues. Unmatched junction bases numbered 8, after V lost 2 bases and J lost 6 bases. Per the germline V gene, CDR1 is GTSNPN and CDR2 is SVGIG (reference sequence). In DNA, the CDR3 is TGTGCCTGGAGTTTAGGCGGGAGGGCCGCCGAGCAGTACTTC. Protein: CAWSLGGRAAEQYF. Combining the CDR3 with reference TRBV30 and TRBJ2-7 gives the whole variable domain SQTIHQWPATLVQPVGSPLSLECTVEGTSNPNLYWYRQAAGRGLQLLFYSVGIGQISSEVPQNLSASRPQDRQFILSSKKLLLSDSGFYLCAWSLGGRAAEQYFGPGTRLTVT.

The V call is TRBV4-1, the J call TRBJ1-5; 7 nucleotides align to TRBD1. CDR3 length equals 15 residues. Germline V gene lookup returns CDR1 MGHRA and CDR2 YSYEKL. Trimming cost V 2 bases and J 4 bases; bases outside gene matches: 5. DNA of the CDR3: TGCGCCAGCAGCCAACCGGGACAGTCAAATCAGCCCCAGCATTTT. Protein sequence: CASSQPGQSNQPQHF.

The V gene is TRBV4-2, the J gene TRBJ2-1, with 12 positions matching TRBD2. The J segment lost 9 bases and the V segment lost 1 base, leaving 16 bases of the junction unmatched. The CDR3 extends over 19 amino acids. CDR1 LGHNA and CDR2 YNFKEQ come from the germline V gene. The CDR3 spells CASSQVGPPETSGGGEQFF. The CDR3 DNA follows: TGTGCCAGCAGCCAAGTTGGTCCCCCTGAGACTAGCGGGGGAGGTGAGCAGTTCTTC.

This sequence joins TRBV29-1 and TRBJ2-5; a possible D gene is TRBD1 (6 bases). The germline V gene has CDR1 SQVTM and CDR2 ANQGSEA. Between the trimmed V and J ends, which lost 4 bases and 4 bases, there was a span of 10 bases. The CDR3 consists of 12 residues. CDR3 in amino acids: CSVGQGLETQYF. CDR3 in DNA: TGCAGCGTTGGCCAGGGGTTAGAGACCCAGTACTTC.

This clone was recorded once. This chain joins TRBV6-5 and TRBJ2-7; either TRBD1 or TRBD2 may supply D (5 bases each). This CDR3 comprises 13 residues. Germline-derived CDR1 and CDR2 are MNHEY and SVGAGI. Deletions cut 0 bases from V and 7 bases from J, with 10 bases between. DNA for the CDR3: TGTGCCAGCAGTTACTCGTCGTGGGGGGAGCAGTACTTC. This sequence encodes CASSYSSWGEQYF.

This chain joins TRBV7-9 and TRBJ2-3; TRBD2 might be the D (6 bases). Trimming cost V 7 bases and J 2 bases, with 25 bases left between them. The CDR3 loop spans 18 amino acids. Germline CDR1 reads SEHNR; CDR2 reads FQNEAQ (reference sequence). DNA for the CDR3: TGTGCCAGCACCACGATGGGTTTCTGGACTACTGACACAGATACGCAGTATTTT. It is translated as CASTTMGFWTTDTDTQYF.

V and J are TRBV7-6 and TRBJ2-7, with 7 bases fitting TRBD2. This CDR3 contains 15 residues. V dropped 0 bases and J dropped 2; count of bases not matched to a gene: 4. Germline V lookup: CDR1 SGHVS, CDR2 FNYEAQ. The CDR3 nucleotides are TGTGCCAGCAGCTTAGCGGGAGGGCCGACCTACGAGCAGTACTTC. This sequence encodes CASSLAGGPTYEQYF.

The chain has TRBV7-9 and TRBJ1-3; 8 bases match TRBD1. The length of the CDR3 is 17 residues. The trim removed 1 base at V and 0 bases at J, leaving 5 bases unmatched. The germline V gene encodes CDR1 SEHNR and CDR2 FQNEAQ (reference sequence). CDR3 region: CASSLGGQGHSGNTIYF. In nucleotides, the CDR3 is TGTGCCAGCAGCTTAGGCGGACAGGGACACTCTGGAAACACCATATATTTT. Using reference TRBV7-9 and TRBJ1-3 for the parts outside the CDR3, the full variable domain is DTGVSQNPRHKITKRGQNVTFRCDPISEHNRLYWYRQTLGQGPEFLTYFQNEAQLEKSRLLSDRFSAERPKGSFSTLEIQRTEQGDSAMYLCASSLGGQGHSGNTIYFGEGSWLTVV.

The CDR3 loop reads CASSQAPQGYTDTQYF. The CDR3 coding sequence is TGCGCCAGCAGCCAAGCCCCCCAGGGTTACACAGATACGCAGTATTTT. This chain connects TRBV4-1 to TRBJ2-3, with D perhaps matching TRBD1 (5 bases). Germline CDR1 and CDR2: MGHRA and YSYEKL. Trimming removed 1 base from V and 2 bases from J, with 13 bases in between. This CDR3 is 16 amino acids long.

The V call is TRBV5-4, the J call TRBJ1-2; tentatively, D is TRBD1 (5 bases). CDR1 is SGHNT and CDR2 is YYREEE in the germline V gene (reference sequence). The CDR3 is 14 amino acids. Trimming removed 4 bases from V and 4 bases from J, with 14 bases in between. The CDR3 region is CASSLAGGTYGYTF. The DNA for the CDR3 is TGTGCCAGCAGCCTCGCGGGAGGGACCTATGGCTACACCTTC.

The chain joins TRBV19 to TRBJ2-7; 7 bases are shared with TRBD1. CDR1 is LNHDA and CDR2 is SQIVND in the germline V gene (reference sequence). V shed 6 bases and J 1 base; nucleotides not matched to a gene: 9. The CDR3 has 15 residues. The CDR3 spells CASSPDRVPSYEQYF. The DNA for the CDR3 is TGTGCCAGTAGCCCAGACAGGGTCCCTTCCTACGAGCAGTACTTC. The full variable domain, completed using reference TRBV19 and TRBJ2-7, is DGGITQSPKYLFRKEGQNVTLSCEQNLNHDAMYWYRQDPGQGLRLIYYSQIVNDFQKGDIAEGYSVSREKKESFPLTVTSAQKNPTAFYLCASSPDRVPSYEQYFGPGTRLTVT.

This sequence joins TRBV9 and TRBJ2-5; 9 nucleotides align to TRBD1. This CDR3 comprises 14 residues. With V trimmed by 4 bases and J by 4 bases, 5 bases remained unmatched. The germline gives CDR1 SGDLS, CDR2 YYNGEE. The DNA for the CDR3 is TGTGCCAGCAGCACGACAGGGGGGGGAGAGACCCAGTACTTC. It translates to CASSTTGGGETQYF.

The CDR3, as DNA: TGCAGCGTTGTACTAGCGGCGGACTACGAGCAGTACTTC. It is translated as CSVVLAADYEQYF. The chain is built from TRBV29-1 and TRBJ2-7; 8 nucleotides align to TRBD2. The length of the CDR3 is 13 residues. Germline trimming cut 4 bases from V and 3 bases from J; bases unmatched to any gene: 5. Germline CDR1 and CDR2: SQVTM and ANQGSEA.

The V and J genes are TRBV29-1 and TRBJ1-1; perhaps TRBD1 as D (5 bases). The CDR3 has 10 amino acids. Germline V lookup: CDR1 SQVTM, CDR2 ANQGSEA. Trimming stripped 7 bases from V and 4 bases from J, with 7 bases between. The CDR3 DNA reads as TGCAGCGGGGGGGGCACTGAAGCTTTCTTT. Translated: CSGGGTEAFF.

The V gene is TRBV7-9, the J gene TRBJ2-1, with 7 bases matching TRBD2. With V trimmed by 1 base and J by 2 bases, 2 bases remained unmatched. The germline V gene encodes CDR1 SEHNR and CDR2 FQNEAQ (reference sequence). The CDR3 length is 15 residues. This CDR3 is CASSLDGLAYNEQFF. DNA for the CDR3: TGTGCCAGCAGCTTAGATGGACTAGCCTACAATGAGCAGTTCTTC.

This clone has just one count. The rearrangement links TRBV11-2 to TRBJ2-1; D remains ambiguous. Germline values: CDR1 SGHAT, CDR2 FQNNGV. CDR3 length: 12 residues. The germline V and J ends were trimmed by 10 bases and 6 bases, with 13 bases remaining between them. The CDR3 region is CATAPIGNEQFF. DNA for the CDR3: TGTGCCACCGCCCCAATAGGCAATGAGCAGTTCTTC.

As DNA, the CDR3 is TGCGCCAGCAGCCATGGGGGGAATGAGCAGTTCTTC. This encodes CASSHGGNEQFF. This chain connects TRBV4-1 to TRBJ2-1; possibly TRBD2 for D (6 bases). The CDR3 is 12 amino acids. Between the trimmed V and J ends, which lost 3 bases and 7 bases, there was a span of 7 bases. Germline loops: CDR1 MGHRA, CDR2 YSYEKL.

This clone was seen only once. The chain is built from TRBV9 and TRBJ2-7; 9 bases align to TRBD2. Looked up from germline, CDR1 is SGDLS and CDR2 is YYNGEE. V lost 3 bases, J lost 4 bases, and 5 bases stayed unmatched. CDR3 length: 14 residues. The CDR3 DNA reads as TGTGCCAGCAGCGAGGGACTAGCAGAATACGAGCAGTACTTC. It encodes CASSEGLAEYEQYF. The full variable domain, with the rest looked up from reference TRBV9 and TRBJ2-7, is DSGVTQTPKHLITATGQRVTLRCSPRSGDLSVYWYQQSLDQGLQFLIQYYNGEERAKGNILERFSAQQFPDLHSELNLSSLELGDSALYFCASSEGLAEYEQYFGPGTRLTVT.

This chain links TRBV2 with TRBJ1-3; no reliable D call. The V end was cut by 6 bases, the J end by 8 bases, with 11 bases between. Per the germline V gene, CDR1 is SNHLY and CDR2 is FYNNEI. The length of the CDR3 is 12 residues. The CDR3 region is CASRDPHDTIYF. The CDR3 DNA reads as TGTGCCAGCAGGGATCCGCATGACACCATATATTTT.

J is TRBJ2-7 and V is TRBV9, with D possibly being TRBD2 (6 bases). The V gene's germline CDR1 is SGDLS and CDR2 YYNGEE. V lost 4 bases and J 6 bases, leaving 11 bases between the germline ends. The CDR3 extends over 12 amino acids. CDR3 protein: CASSPNGGEQYF. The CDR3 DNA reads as TGTGCCAGCAGCCCGAACGGGGGCGAGCAGTACTTC.